A single sample gave rise to the 12 T cell receptor beta chains below, sequenced in a study of a mutant IDH1 vaccine in newly diagnosed glioma. These TCRs' antigens remain unknown. The protocol was immunoSEQ multiplex PCR, while the TCRdb copy is restricted to in-frame clones and leaves out a portion. The sample lists tens of thousands of clones, over 80% occurring once. This sample's time point: week 23, last vaccination. The study gave 300 ug of mutant IDH1 20-mer peptide per vaccine dose, with topical imiquimod. Sequenced material: PBMCs, taken from a glioma patient whose treatment included an IDH1 peptide vaccine. These receptors came from a young woman with glioma.

The CDR3 sequence is CASSPTGQGGNQPQHF. The DNA of the CDR3 is TGTGCCAGCAGCCCGACAGGCCAGGGGGGCAATCAGCCCCAGCATTTT. This rearrangement joins TRBV25-1 to TRBJ1-5, with TRBD1 matching 7 bases. With V trimmed by 6 bases and J by 2 bases, 10 bases remained unmatched. The length of the CDR3 is 16 residues. Germline assignment: CDR1 MGHDK and CDR2 SYGVNS.

This rearrangement joins TRBV29-1 to TRBJ2-5; weak D call: TRBD1 (7 bases). The CDR3 has 14 amino acids. In germline, CDR1 is SQVTM, CDR2 ANQGSEA. V lost 7 bases, J lost 4 bases, and 19 bases lay in between. CDR3 sequence (DNA): TGCAGCGAAGGAGGGGGCCTCCAGGGAGAGACCCAGTACTTC. Translation: CSEGGGLQGETQYF.

The CDR3 reads CASSVAGGQGSLAFF. DNA of the CDR3: TGTGCCAGCAGCGTAGCAGGGGGACAGGGTAGTTTAGCTTTCTTT. This chain connects TRBV9 to TRBJ1-1; 9 nucleotides agree with TRBD1. Germline V CDR1 and CDR2: SGDLS, YYNGEE. With 0 bases clipped from V and 10 bases from J, the junction kept 10 bases outside the gene matches. The CDR3 length is 15 residues.

The CDR3 DNA sequence: TGCAGCGTTGAAGATTTTACTAGCGGTTCTGCCGGGGAGCTGTTTTTT. It yields the protein CSVEDFTSGSAGELFF. The chain uses TRBV29-1 and TRBJ2-2, with TRBD2 matching over 8 bases. Germline V gives CDR1 SQVTM, CDR2 ANQGSEA. The CDR3 has 16 residues. With V trimmed by 0 bases and J by 6 bases, 9 bases remained unmatched.

The rearrangement uses TRBV5-1 and TRBJ1-5, with a tentative D call TRBD1 (5 bases). Looked up from germline, CDR1 is SGHRS and CDR2 is YFSETQ. V was trimmed by 4 bases and J by 4 bases, leaving 12 bases between them. CDR3 length equals 14 residues. The CDR3 sequence is CASSPGTGNQPQHF. The CDR3 bases are TGCGCCAGCAGCCCAGGGACGGGTAATCAGCCCCAGCATTTT.

J is TRBJ2-1 and V is TRBV7-9; TRBD2 is a possible D gene (6 bases). This CDR3 is built from 16 residues. Trimming removed 6 bases from V and 8 bases from J, with 23 bases in between. Germline V gene sequence: CDR1 SEHNR, CDR2 FQNEAQ (reference sequence). CDR3 in DNA: TGTGCCAGCAGGCCCTTCACTAGCATCTCCGGGGATGAGCAGTTCTTC. Its translation is CASRPFTSISGDEQFF.

The V gene is TRBV18, the J gene TRBJ2-5; D might be TRBD1 (6 bases). The J call is in doubt because the DNA end fits TRBJ2-7 better. Germline V gene sequence: CDR1 KGHSH, CDR2 LQKENI. The CDR3 loop spans 14 amino acids. DNA of the CDR3: TGTGCCAGCTCACCTCGGACAGACTCCTACGAGCAGTACTTC. Translating it yields CASSPRTDSYEQYF.

The V and J genes are TRBV14 and TRBJ2-7, with D possibly being TRBD1 or TRBD2 (5 bases each). Germline assignment: CDR1 SGHDN and CDR2 FVKESK. V was shortened by 5 bases and J by 3 bases, with 14 bases between the two germline ends. The CDR3 spans 14 residues. In nucleotides, the CDR3 is TGTGCCAGCAGCTACGCGAGAGGGGACTACGAGCAGTACTTC. Encoded protein: CASSYARGDYEQYF.

The V call is TRBV7-2, the J call TRBJ1-2; 9 bases fit TRBD1. The CDR3 contains 14 residues. Germline CDR1 SGHTA, CDR2 FQGNSA. V lost 5 bases, J lost 7 bases, and 8 bases stayed unmatched. In DNA form, the CDR3 reads TGTGCCAGCAGCCCCCTTCGACAGGGGGGTGGCTACACCTTC. Protein product: CASSPLRQGGGYTF.

J is TRBJ2-3 and V is TRBV11-3; 8 bases are shared with TRBD2. From germline, CDR1 is SGHNT and CDR2 YENEEA. The CDR3 spans 17 residues. V lost 4 bases to trimming and J lost 2 bases; unmatched junction nucleotides: 11. The CDR3 DNA is TGTGCCAGCAGCTCTGGGGGGGCTAGCGGGTACACAGATACGCAGTATTTT. This sequence encodes CASSSGGASGYTDTQYF.

The chain joins TRBV19 to TRBJ2-1; possibly TRBD1 for D (5 bases). Germline V CDR1 and CDR2: LNHDA, SQIVND (reference sequence). V was trimmed by 1 base and J by 14 bases, leaving 15 bases between them. This CDR3 comprises 13 residues. CDR3 amino acids: CASSIGWQGSEFF. CDR3 coding DNA: TGTGCCAGTAGTATAGGGTGGCAGGGTAGTGAGTTCTTC.

This rearrangement joins TRBV5-1 to TRBJ2-1; 11 nucleotides line up with TRBD2. The junction had 10 bases not matched to a gene; V was cut back by 0 bases and J by 5 bases. The CDR3 totals 18 residues. Per germline, CDR1 SGHRS and CDR2 YFSETQ. Here the CDR3 DNA reads TGCGCCAGCAGCTTGGCCATGGTAGCGGGGGGGCAAAACAATGAGCAGTTCTTC. Protein product: CASSLAMVAGGQNNEQFF.